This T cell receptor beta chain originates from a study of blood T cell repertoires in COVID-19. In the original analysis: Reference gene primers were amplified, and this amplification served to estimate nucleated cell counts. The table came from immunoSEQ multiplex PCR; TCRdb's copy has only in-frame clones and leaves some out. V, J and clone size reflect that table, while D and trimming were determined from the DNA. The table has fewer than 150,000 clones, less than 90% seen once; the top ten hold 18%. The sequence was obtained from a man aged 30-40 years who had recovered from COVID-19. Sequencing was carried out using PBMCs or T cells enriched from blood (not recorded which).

The CDR3 sequence is CSVQYGLPSSSYEQYF. DNA of the CDR3: TGCAGCGTTCAGTACGGACTCCCCTCCAGCTCCTACGAGCAGTACTTC. The rearrangement joins TRBV29-1 to TRBJ2-7; D possibly corresponds to TRBD2 (5 bases). The ends were cut back, 5 bases at V and 0 bases at J, with 20 bases in the middle. CDR1 SQVTM and CDR2 ANQGSEA come from the germline V gene. The CDR3 runs 16 residues.